This T cell receptor (beta chain) was recovered during a study of blood T cells in healthy people across ages. The study recruited healthy Caucasian donors from Russia who were aged roughly 6 to 90. PCR was performed a second time for roughly 7 to 11 cycles using a sample-barcoded 5' primer and a J-beta primer mix. TCRdb redid the calling of the 5' RACE reads with MiXCR, one entry per CDR3 protein. In the table there are about 1.5 million distinct CDR3 sequences, approximately 43% of which are singletons. This clonotype was detected only a few times. The receptor was isolated from a woman aged 18-29 years in good health. Material: blood.

The CDR3 sequence: CASSLVPLLSSYNSPLHF. CDR3 DNA: TGTGCCAGCAGCTTAGTTCCACTTCTGAGCTCCTATAATTCACCCCTCCACTTT. V gene TRBV7-2 combines with J gene TRBJ1-6, with D uncertain. Germline CDR1 reads SGHTA; CDR2 reads FQGNSA. The ends were cut back, 1 base at V and 0 bases at J, with 13 bases in the middle. The CDR3 runs 18 residues.